What follows describes a single T cell receptor beta chain. Its antigen is not known. This entry belongs to a study of OX40 agonist ivuxolimab in advanced cancers. Looking at the study overall: Dose-escalation patients' cancers were hepatocellular carcinoma, melanoma, renal cell or head and neck cancer. Whole-study results and caveats: At 0.1 to 3.0 mg/kg and by week 6, clonal expansion occurred in CD4+ and CD8+ blood T cells.

Germline assignment: CDR1 SGHRS and CDR2 YFSETQ. V was clipped by 4 bases and J by 5 bases; unmatched bases: 8. This CDR3 region has 16 residues. Libraries were prepared by immunoSEQ multiplex PCR; TCRdb keeps only in-frame clonotypes and omits some of them. The table has about 73,000 clones, 90% seen once. Sequencing was performed on CD4+ or CD8+ T cells sorted from blood, taken in a trial of the OX40 agonist ivuxolimab. The chain employs TRBV5-1 and TRBJ2-2; 10 bases align to TRBD1. The TCR sequence derives from an adult with an advanced solid tumor such as melanoma, head and neck, liver or kidney cancer. The CDR3 loop is CASSPPGQGGTGELFF. The CDR3 nucleotides are TGCGCCAGCAGCCCTCCCGGACAGGGGGGGACCGGGGAGCTGTTTTTT. Complete variable domain (other parts from reference TRBV5-1 and TRBJ2-2): KAGVTQTPRYLIKTRGQQVTLSCSPISGHRSVSWYQQTPGQGLQFLFEYFSETQRNKGNFPGRFSGRQFSNSRSEMNVSTLELGDSALYLCASSPPGQGGTGELFFGEGSRLTVL.